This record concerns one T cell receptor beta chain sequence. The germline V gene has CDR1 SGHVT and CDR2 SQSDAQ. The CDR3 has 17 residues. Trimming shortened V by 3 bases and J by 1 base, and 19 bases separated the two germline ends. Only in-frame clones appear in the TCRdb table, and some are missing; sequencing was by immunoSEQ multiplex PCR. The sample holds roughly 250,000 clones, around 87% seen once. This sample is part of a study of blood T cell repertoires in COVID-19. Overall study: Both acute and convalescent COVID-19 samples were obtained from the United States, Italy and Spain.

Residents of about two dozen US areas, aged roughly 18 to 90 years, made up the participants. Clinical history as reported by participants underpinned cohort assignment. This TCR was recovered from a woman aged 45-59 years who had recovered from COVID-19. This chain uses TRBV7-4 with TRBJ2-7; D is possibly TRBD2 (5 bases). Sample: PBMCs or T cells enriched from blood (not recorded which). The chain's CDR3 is CASSFWVALDDSYEQYF. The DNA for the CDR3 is TGTGCCAGCAGCTTTTGGGTAGCGCTAGACGATTCCTACGAGCAGTACTTC.